The entry that follows covers one TCR beta chain sequence. A multiplex PCR was run with 60 Vbeta primers and 13 Jbeta primers. This table comes from immunoSEQ multiplex PCR, and its TCRdb copy is limited to in-frame clones, with some not included. Of around 200,000 clones listed, approximately 84% are singletons. The data derive from a study of cytomegalovirus exposure and HLA in healthy donors. The CDR3 has 12 amino acids. Germline CDR1 and CDR2: SNHLY and FYNNEI. Trimming shortened V by 4 bases and J by 6 bases, and 7 bases separated the two germline ends. The clonotype was recovered from a woman in her forties in good health and CMV-seronegative. The J gene is TRBJ1-5, the V gene TRBV2; no definite D call. Sequencing was done on a sample of PBMCs. CDR3 sequence reads: CASSATPQPQHF. CDR3 coding DNA: TGTGCCAGCAGTGCTACGCCTCAGCCCCAGCATTTT.